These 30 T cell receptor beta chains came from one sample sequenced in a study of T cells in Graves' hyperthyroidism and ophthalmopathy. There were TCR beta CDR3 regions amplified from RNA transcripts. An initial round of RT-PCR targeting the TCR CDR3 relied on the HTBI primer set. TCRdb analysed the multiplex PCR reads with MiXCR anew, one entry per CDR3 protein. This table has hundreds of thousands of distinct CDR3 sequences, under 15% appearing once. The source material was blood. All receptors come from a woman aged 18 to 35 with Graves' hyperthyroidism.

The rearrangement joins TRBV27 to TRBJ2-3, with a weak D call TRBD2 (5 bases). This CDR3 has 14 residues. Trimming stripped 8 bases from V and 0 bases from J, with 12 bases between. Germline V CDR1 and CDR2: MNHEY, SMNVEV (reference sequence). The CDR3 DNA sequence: TGTGCCAGCCGGACTGCCCCTAGCACAGATACGCAGTATTTT. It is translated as CASRTAPSTDTQYF.

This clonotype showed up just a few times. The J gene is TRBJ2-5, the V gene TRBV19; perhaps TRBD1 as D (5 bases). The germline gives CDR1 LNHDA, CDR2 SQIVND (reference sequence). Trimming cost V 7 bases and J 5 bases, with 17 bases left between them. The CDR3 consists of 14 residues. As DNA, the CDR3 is TGTGCCAGTACCATCGGGCAGGGTGACGAGACCCAGTACTTC. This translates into CASTIGQGDETQYF.

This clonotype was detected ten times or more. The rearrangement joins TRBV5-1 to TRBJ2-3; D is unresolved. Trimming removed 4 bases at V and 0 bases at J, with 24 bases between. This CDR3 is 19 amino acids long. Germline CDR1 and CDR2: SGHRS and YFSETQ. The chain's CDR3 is CASSANIVALRLSTDTQYF. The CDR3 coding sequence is TGCGCCAGCAGCGCCAACATAGTTGCGCTCCGCTTGAGCACAGATACGCAGTATTTT.

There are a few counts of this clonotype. The CDR3 DNA reads TGCAGTGCTAGAGATCGGAGGCTAGTTGAATCCTACGAGCAGTACTTC. The encoded protein is CSARDRRLVESYEQYF. The chain couples TRBV20-1 to TRBJ2-7; tentative D call: TRBD2 (5 bases). With 0 bases removed from V and 1 base from J, the gap between germline ends came to 16 bases. The CDR3 contains 16 residues. CDR1 is DFQATT, CDR2 SNEGSKA, per germline (reference sequence).

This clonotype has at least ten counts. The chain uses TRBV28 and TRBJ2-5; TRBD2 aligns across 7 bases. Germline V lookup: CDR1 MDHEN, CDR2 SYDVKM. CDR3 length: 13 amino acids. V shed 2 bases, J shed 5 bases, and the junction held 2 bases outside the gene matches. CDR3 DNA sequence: TGTGCCAGCAGTTTAGCGGGAGATGAGACCCAGTACTTC. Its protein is CASSLAGDETQYF.

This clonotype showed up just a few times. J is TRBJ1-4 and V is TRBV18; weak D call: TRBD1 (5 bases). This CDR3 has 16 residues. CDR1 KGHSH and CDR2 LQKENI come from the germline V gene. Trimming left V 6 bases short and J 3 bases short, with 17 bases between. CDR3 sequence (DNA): TGTGCCAGCTCCTTCACGGGGACTTCAGCTAATGAAAAACTGTTTTTT. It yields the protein CASSFTGTSANEKLFF.

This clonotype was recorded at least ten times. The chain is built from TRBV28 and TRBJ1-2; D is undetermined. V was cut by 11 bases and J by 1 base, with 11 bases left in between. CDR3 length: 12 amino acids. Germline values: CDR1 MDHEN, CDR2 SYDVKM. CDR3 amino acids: CASEAGNYGYTF. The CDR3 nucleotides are TGTGCCTCCGAGGCCGGTAACTATGGCTACACCTTC.

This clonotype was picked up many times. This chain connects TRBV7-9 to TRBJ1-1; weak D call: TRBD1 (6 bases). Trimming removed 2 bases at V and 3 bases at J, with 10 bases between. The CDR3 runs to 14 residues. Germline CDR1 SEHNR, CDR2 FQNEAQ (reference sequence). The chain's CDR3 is CASSLRGEDTEAFF. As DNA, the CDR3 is TGTGCCAGCAGCTTAAGGGGGGAGGACACTGAAGCTTTCTTT.

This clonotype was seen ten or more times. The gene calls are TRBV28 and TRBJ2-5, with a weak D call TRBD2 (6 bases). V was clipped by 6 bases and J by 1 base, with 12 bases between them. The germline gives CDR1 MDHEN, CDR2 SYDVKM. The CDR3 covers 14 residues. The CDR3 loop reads CASRGSGLQETQYF. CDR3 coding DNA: TGTGCCAGCAGGGGTAGCGGCCTCCAAGAGACCCAGTACTTC. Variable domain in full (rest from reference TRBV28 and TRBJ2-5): DVKVTQSSRYLVKRTGEKVFLECVQDMDHENMFWYRQDPGLGLRLIYFSYDVKMKEKGDIPEGYSVSREKKERFSLILESASTNQTSMYLCASRGSGLQETQYFGPGTRLLVL.

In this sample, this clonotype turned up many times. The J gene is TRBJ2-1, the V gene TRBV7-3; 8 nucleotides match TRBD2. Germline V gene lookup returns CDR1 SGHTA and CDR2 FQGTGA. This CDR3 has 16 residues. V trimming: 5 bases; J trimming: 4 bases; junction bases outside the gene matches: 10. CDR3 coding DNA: TGTGCCAGCAGCGCGGGGGGCGGGGGGCAGTACAATGAGCAGTTCTTC. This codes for CASSAGGGGQYNEQFF.

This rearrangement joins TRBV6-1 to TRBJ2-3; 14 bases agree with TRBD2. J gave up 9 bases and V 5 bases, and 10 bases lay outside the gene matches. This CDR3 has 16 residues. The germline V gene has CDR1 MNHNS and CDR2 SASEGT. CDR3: CASSPRRLAGGDTQYF. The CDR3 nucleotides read TGTGCCAGCAGTCCCCGGCGACTAGCGGGAGGGGACACGCAGTATTTT.

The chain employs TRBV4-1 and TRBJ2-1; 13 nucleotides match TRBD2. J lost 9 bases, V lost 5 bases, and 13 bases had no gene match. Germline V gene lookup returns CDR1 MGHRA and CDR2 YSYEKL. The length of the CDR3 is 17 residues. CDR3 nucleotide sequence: TGCGCCAGCAGCGAATCACTAGCGGGAGGGCTTAGCGGTGAGCAGTTCTTC. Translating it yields CASSESLAGGLSGEQFF.

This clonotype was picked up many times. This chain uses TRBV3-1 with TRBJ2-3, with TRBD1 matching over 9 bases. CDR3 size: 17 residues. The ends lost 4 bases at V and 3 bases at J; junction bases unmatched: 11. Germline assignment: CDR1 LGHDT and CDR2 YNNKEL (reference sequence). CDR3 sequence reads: CASSPLLQGAATDTQYF. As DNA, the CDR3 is TGTGCCAGCAGCCCCCTCCTACAGGGGGCGGCGACAGATACGCAGTATTTT.

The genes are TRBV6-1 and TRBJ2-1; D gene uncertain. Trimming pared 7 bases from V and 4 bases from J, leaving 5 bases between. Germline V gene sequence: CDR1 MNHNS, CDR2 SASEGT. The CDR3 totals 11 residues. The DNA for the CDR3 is TGTGCCAGCATCTCGTACAATGAGCAGTTCTTC. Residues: CASISYNEQFF.

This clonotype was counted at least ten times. CDR3 DNA sequence: TGTGCCAGCAGTTATGGGGCTGGTGGGACAGGGAGGACTGAAGCTTTCTTT. Amino acid sequence: CASSYGAGGTGRTEAFF. The chain couples TRBV28 to TRBJ1-1; 9 nucleotides match TRBD1. The junction had 14 bases not matched to a gene; V was cut back by 4 bases and J by 5 bases. The CDR3 totals 17 residues. CDR1 MDHEN and CDR2 SYDVKM come from the germline V gene.

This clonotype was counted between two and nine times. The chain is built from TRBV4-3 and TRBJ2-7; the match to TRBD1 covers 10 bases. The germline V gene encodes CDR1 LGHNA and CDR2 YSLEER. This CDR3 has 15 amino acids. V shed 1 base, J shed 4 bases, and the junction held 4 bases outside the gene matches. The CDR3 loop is CASSQGPGQGYEQYF. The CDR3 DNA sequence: TGCGCCAGCAGCCAAGGTCCGGGACAGGGGTACGAGCAGTACTTC.

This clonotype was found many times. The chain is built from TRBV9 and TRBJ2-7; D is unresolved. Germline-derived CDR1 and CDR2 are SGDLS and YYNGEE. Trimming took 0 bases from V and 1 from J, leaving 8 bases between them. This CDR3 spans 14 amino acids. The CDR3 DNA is TGTGCCAGCAGCGTAGATGGGCATTCCTACGAGCAGTACTTC. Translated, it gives CASSVDGHSYEQYF.

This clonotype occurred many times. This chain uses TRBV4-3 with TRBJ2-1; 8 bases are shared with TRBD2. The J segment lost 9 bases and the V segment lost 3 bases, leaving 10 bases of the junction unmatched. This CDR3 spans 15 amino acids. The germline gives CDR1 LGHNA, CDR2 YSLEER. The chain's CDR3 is CASSQTGSGMGEQFF. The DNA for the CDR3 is TGCGCCAGCAGCCAGACGGGTAGCGGGATGGGTGAGCAGTTCTTC.

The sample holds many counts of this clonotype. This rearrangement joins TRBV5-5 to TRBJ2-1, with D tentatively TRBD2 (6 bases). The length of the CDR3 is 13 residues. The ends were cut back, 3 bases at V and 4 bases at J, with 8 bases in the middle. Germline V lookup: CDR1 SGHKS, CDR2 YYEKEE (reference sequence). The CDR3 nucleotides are TGTGCCAGCAGCTGGGGGGAATACAATGAGCAGTTCTTC. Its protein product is CASSWGEYNEQFF.

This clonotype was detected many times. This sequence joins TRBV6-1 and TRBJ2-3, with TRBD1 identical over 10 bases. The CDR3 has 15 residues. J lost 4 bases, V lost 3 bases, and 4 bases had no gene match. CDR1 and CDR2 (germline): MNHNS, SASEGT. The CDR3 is CASSERQGAADTQYF. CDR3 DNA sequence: TGTGCCAGCAGTGAGAGACAGGGGGCCGCAGATACGCAGTATTTT.

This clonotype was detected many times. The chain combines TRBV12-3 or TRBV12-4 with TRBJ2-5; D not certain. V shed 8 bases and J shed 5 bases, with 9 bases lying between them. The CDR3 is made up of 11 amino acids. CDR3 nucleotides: TGTGCCAGCCGAAATGGGGAGACCCAGTACTTC. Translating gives CASRNGETQYF.

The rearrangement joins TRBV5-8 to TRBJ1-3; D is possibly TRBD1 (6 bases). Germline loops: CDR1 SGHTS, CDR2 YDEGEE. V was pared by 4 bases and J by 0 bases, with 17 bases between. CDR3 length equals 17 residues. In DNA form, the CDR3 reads TGTGCCAGCAGCATTATTCGGACAGCTCGCTCTGGAAACACCATATATTTT. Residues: CASSIIRTARSGNTIYF.

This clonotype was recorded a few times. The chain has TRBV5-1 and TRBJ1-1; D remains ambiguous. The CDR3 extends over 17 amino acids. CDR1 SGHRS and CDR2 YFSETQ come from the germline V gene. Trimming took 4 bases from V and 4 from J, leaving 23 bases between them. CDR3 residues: CASSLDPNMATTTEAFF. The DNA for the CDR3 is TGCGCCAGCAGCCTCGACCCCAACATGGCGACAACCACTGAAGCTTTCTTT.

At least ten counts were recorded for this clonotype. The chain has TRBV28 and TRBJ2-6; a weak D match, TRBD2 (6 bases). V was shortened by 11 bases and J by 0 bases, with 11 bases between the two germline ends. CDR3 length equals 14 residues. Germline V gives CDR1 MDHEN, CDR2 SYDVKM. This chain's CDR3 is CAAAGFSGANVLTF. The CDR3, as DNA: TGTGCCGCGGCGGGGTTCTCTGGGGCCAACGTCCTGACTTTC.

The DNA of the CDR3 is TGTGCCAGCAGCCCAAGGACTAGCGGGGTTATGCAAGAGACCCAGTACTTC. Amino acid sequence: CASSPRTSGVMQETQYF. The rearrangement uses TRBV5-6 and TRBJ2-5; 12 bases match TRBD2. With V trimmed by 4 bases and J by 2 bases, 9 bases remained unmatched. This CDR3 spans 17 amino acids. Germline V gene data show CDR1 as SGHDT and CDR2 as YYEEEE.

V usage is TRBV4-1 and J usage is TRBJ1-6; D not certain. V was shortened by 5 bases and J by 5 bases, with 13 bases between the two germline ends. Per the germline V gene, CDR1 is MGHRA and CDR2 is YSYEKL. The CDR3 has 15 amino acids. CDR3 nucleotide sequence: TGCGCCAGCAGCGGAGGACTTGAAGATAATTCACCCCTCCACTTT. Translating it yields CASSGGLEDNSPLHF.

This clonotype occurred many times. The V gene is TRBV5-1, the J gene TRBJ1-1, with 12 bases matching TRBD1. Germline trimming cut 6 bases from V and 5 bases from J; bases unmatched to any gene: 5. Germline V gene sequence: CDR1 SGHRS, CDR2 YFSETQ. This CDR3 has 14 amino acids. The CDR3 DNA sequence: TGCGCCAGCAACCTGGGACAGGGGGCAACTGAAGCTTTCTTT. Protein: CASNLGQGATEAFF.

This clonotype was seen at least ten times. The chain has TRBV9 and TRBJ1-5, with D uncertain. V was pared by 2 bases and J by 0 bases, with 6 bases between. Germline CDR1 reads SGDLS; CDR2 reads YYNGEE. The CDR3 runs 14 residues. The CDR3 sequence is CASSVGDSNQPQHF. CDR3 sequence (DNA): TGTGCCAGCAGCGTTGGGGATAGCAATCAGCCCCAGCATTTT. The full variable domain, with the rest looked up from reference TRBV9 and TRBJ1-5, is DSGVTQTPKHLITATGQRVTLRCSPRSGDLSVYWYQQSLDQGLQFLIQYYNGEERAKGNILERFSAQQFPDLHSELNLSSLELGDSALYFCASSVGDSNQPQHFGDGTRLSIL.

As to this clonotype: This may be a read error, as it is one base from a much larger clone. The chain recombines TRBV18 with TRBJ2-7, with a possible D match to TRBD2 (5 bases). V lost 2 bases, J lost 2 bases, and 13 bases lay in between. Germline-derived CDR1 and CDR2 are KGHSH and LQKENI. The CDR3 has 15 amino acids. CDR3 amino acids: CASSPSQRATYEQYF. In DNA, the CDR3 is TGTGCCAGCTCACCATCGCAGAGGGCTACCTACGAGCAGTACTTC.

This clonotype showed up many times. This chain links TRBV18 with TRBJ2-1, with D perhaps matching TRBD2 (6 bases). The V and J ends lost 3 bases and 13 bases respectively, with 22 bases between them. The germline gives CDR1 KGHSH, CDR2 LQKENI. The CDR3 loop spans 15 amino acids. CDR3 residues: CASSPPRLESTSQFF. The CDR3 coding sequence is TGTGCCAGCTCACCCCCCCGACTAGAAAGTACGTCCCAGTTCTTC. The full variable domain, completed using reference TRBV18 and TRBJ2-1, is NAGVMQNPRHLVRRRGQEARLRCSPMKGHSHVYWYRQLPEEGLKFMVYLQKENIIDESGMPKERFSAEFPKEGPSILRIQQVVRGDSAAYFCASSPPRLESTSQFFGPGTRLTVL.